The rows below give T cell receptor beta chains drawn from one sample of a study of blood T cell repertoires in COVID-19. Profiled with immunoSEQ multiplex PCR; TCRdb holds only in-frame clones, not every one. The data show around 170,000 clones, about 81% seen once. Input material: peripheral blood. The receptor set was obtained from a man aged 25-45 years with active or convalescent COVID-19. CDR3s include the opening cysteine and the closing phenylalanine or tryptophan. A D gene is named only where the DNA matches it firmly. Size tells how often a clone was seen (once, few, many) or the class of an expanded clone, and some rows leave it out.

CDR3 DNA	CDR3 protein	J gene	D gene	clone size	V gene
TGTGCCAGCAGCCAAGACACCTCTCGACAGGGGAGGCGGGAAAAACTGTTTTTT	CASSQDTSRQGRREKLFF	TRBJ1-4	TRBD1	.	TRBV3-1/TRBV3-2
TGTGCCAGCAGCTTAGACCAGGGTTTCGGCACTGAAGCTTTCTTT	CASSLDQGFGTEAFF	TRBJ1-1	.	.	TRBV7-2
TGTGCCAGCAGTTTAAGGGGGCAAGCCCAGCATTTT	CASSLRGQAQHF	TRBJ1-5	TRBD1	.	TRBV27
TGTGCCAGCAGCGACAGGGTGCTAGCTTTCTTT	CASSDRVLAFF	TRBJ1-1	TRBD1	once	TRBV28
TGTGCCAGCAGCTTAGTTGGGGGAGGCGCCGTCGCGCAGTATTTT	CASSLVGGGAVAQYF	TRBJ2-3	.	.	TRBV7-2
TGTGCCAGCAGTTCGACAGGGAGCACCATATATTTT	CASSSTGSTIYF	TRBJ1-3	TRBD1	.	TRBV12-3/TRBV12-4
TGTGCCACTTCCTCAGACGGGGGGCGCACTGAAGCTTTCTTT	CATSSDGGRTEAFF	TRBJ1-1	.	.	TRBV19
TGTGCCATCAGTGGACAGGGTGGCTTCTCAGGGGAAAAACTGTTTTTT	CAISGQGGFSGEKLFF	TRBJ1-4	TRBD1	once	TRBV10-3
TGTGCCAGTAGTAACCGGGACAGAGTCTATGGCTACACCTTC	CASSNRDRVYGYTF	TRBJ1-2	TRBD1	.	TRBV19
TGTGCCTGGAGCAAACGAGGGACAGCCTATGGCTACACCTTC	CAWSKRGTAYGYTF	TRBJ1-2	TRBD1	.	TRBV30
TGTGCCAGTAGTATAGTCGTTCGGGACAGGGAGAACTATGGCTACACCTTC	CASSIVVRDRENYGYTF	TRBJ1-2	TRBD1	.	TRBV19
TGTGCCAGCAGTGAATTTACAGGAGCAGCTGGAAACACCATATATTTT	CASSEFTGAAGNTIYF	TRBJ1-3	.	.	TRBV6-1
TGTGCCAGCTCACCACCGGACGGGCGGGATGGCTACACCTTC	CASSPPDGRDGYTF	TRBJ1-2	.	.	TRBV18
TGTGCCAGCAGCTGGCGACCGGGACTAGCGGGAGGCCCTTCCTACGAGCAGTACTTC	CASSWRPGLAGGPSYEQYF	TRBJ2-7	TRBD2	.	TRBV7-2
.	CASSAVYGASAPAFW	TRBJ1-5	.	.	TRBV7-8
TGTGCCAGCAGCTTTTCTACAGGCACCGGGGAGCTGTTTTTT	CASSFSTGTGELFF	TRBJ2-2	.	few	TRBV7-2
TGTGCCAGCAGTTACAGGGCGTTCGCGTTCGGTGAGCAGTTCTTC	CASSYRAFAFGEQFF	TRBJ2-1	.	.	TRBV5-6
TGTGCCAGCAGCTTAGGGGGACTAGCGGGAGTAGGGGGCACAGATACGCAGTATTTT	CASSLGGLAGVGGTDTQYF	TRBJ2-3	TRBD2	.	TRBV13
TGCGCCAGCAGCCAAGAGGGGGGTTCTACTGAAGCTTTCTTT	CASSQEGGSTEAFF	TRBJ1-1	.	.	TRBV4-1
TGTGCCAGCAGTTACTCCCTAGCGGGTCCGACCCCGGAGACCCAGTACTTC	CASSYSLAGPTPETQYF	TRBJ2-5	TRBD2	.	TRBV6-2/TRBV6-3
TGTGCCAGCAGCGCCGCCGGGACAGGGGTACCAGATACGCAGTATTTT	CASSAAGTGVPDTQYF	TRBJ2-3	TRBD1	.	TRBV7-2
TGTGCCAGCAGGGGGACTAGCGGTACTGAGCAGTACTTC	CASRGTSGTEQYF	TRBJ2-7	TRBD2	.	TRBV6-5
TGTGCCAGCAGCCCAGACAGGGGCTATGGCTACACCTTC	CASSPDRGYGYTF	TRBJ1-2	TRBD1	once	TRBV11-2
TGTGCCAGCAGCTCAGACAGCCTCTATGGCTACACCTTC	CASSSDSLYGYTF	TRBJ1-2	.	.	TRBV9